Listed here are 19 T cell receptor beta chains from one sample, sequenced in a study of CD8 T cells in ankylosing spondylitis. TCRdb reanalysed the 5' RACE reads using MiXCR and keeps one entry per CDR3 protein. The table includes a few hundred thousand distinct CDR3 sequences, 9.5% to 12% detected once. Sequenced material: blood, either unsorted or a sorted T cell fraction (not recorded which). All receptors come from a male donor with ankylosing spondylitis or in good health (not recorded which).

This clonotype was picked up many times. J is TRBJ2-1 and V is TRBV5-1; 13 nucleotides align to TRBD2. J was trimmed by 9 bases and V by 1 base; bases with no gene match: 7. The CDR3 is made up of 16 amino acids. In germline, CDR1 is SGHRS, CDR2 YFSETQ. Here the CDR3 reads CASSLTGLAGVGEQFF. Here the CDR3 DNA reads TGCGCCAGCAGCTTGACTGGACTAGCGGGAGTGGGTGAGCAGTTCTTC.

This clonotype was found many times. The rearrangement links TRBV29-1 to TRBJ1-2; 8 bases match TRBD1. Germline lookup yields CDR1 SQVTM and CDR2 ANQGSEA. Germline trimming cut 7 bases from V and 7 bases from J; bases unmatched to any gene: 8. This CDR3 region has 12 residues. CDR3 amino acids: CSATTGEGGYTF. CDR3 sequence (DNA): TGCAGCGCCACGACAGGGGAAGGTGGCTACACCTTC.

This clonotype came up many times. Relative to the germline gene, one junction end is altered; a read error may explain this. The chain employs TRBV5-1 and TRBJ2-3; 8 bases align to TRBD1. Germline lookup yields CDR1 SGHRS and CDR2 YFSETQ. The CDR3 spans 14 residues. The CDR3 DNA sequence: TGTGCCAGCAGCTTGGCAGGGGGCGCGGATACGCAGTATTTT. It codes for CASSLAGGADTQYF.

This clonotype occurred many times. The V gene is TRBV5-5, the J gene TRBJ2-1, with D maybe TRBD2 (5 bases). Germline loops: CDR1 SGHKS, CDR2 YYEKEE (reference sequence). V lost 2 bases, J lost 6 bases, and 15 bases lay in between. The CDR3 loop spans 15 amino acids. The CDR3, as DNA: TGTGCCAGCAGCTTCCCGGGATTCACCTCCAATGAGCAGTTCTTC. It yields the protein CASSFPGFTSNEQFF.

Ten or more counts support this clonotype. The J gene is TRBJ2-1, the V gene TRBV9; 7 nucleotides match TRBD2. V gave up 4 bases and J gave up 8 bases; unmatched junction bases: 15. Germline CDR1 and CDR2: SGDLS and YYNGEE. The CDR3 extends over 16 amino acids. The CDR3 spells CASSQITRDYGDEQFF. The CDR3 DNA sequence: TGTGCCAGCAGCCAAATTACCCGGGACTACGGAGATGAGCAGTTCTTC.

There are many counts of this clonotype. The chain couples TRBV20-1 to TRBJ2-7; the D gene is possibly TRBD2 (6 bases). CDR3 length equals 15 residues. Per germline, CDR1 DFQATT and CDR2 SNEGSKA (reference sequence). Trimming cost V 3 bases and J 3 bases, with 18 bases left between them. The CDR3 DNA follows: TGCAGTGCTAGCTTCTCGCGGGGAAGGGTCTACGAGCAGTACTTC. Translated, it gives CSASFSRGRVYEQYF.

This clonotype occurred many times. V gene TRBV20-1 combines with J gene TRBJ2-2; D is unclear. Germline loops: CDR1 DFQATT, CDR2 SNEGSKA (reference sequence). The ends were cut back, 0 bases at V and 4 bases at J, with 12 bases in the middle. The CDR3 is 15 amino acids. The DNA of the CDR3 is TGCAGTGCTAGAGATCAGCAGCGTCCCACCGGGGAGCTGTTTTTT. This codes for CSARDQQRPTGELFF.

About this clonotype: This could be a read error, since a much larger clone is one nucleotide away. The chain carries TRBV28 and TRBJ1-2, with D unclear. The germline V gene has CDR1 MDHEN and CDR2 SYDVKM. This CDR3 is 14 amino acids long. The CDR3 loop reads CAGSSPDLILGYTF. The DNA for the CDR3 is TGTGCCGGCAGTTCACCGGACCTTATTCTAGGCTACACCTTC.

The chain is built from TRBV5-1 and TRBJ2-5; D gene uncertain. Between the trimmed V and J ends, which lost 0 bases and 3 bases, there was a span of 6 bases. CDR1 SGHRS and CDR2 YFSETQ come from the germline V gene. The length of the CDR3 is 13 residues. CDR3 sequence reads: CASSLAPEETQYF. The DNA of the CDR3 is TGCGCCAGCAGCTTGGCTCCGGAAGAGACCCAGTACTTC.

In this sample, this clonotype turned up many times. The chain recombines TRBV29-1 with TRBJ2-6; D call uncertain. The CDR3 consists of 13 residues. The V and J ends lost 1 base and 1 base respectively, with 2 bases between them. In germline, CDR1 is SQVTM, CDR2 ANQGSEA. CDR3 in DNA: TGCAGCGTTGAAGGGTCTGGGGCCAACGTCCTGACTTTC. This translates into CSVEGSGANVLTF.

This clonotype appeared many times. V is TRBV29-1 and J is TRBJ1-1; D perhaps matches TRBD1 (6 bases). V was clipped by 8 bases and J by 8 bases, with 15 bases between them. The CDR3 spans 11 residues. Germline V CDR1 and CDR2: SQVTM, ANQGSEA. CDR3 nucleotides: TGCAGCCACAGGGCCGGACAGGAAGCTTTCTTT. It encodes CSHRAGQEAFF.

This clonotype has only a few counts. The chain has TRBV10-3 and TRBJ2-7; a possible D gene is TRBD2 (6 bases). This CDR3 is built from 15 residues. V dropped 2 bases and J dropped 2 bases, with 13 bases sitting between them. Germline-derived CDR1 and CDR2 are ENHRY and SYGVKD. The CDR3 is CAISEPRDFAYEQYF. CDR3 sequence (DNA): TGTGCCATCAGTGAGCCCCGGGACTTCGCCTACGAGCAGTACTTC.

This clonotype was counted many times. This chain uses TRBV5-1 with TRBJ2-2, with D unclear. Deletions cut 0 bases from V and 3 bases from J, with 15 bases between. The CDR3 has 17 amino acids. Germline-derived CDR1 and CDR2 are SGHRS and YFSETQ. CDR3 nucleotides: TGCGCCAGCAGCTTGGGGCCTTGGCTTCGGGACACCGGGGAGCTGTTTTTT. Translating gives CASSLGPWLRDTGELFF.

This clonotype was picked up many times. The chain uses TRBV12-3 or TRBV12-4 and TRBJ2-1; the match to TRBD1 covers 11 bases. Unmatched junction bases numbered 12, after V lost 8 bases and J lost 0 bases. The CDR3 is 18 amino acids. CDR3 region: CASQGQGAKRSSYNEQFF. In DNA form, the CDR3 reads TGTGCCAGCCAAGGACAGGGGGCTAAAAGAAGCTCCTACAATGAGCAGTTCTTC.

This clonotype was recorded many times. The gene calls are TRBV7-3 and TRBJ2-1; 7 bases are shared with TRBD2. The CDR3 extends over 15 amino acids. CDR1 is SGHTA, CDR2 FQGTGA, per germline. Losses at the gene ends were 0 bases for V and 2 bases for J; bases not matched to a gene: 1. The CDR3 loop is CASSLTGGTYNEQFF. The CDR3 nucleotides read TGTGCCAGCAGCTTAACGGGGGGGACCTACAATGAGCAGTTCTTC.

J is TRBJ1-5 and V is TRBV7-2; 8 bases agree with TRBD1. J was trimmed by 4 bases and V by 3 bases; bases with no gene match: 2. Per the germline V gene, CDR1 is SGHTA and CDR2 is FQGNSA. This CDR3 has 14 residues. CDR3 sequence: CASSFQGANQPQHF. The CDR3 DNA reads as TGTGCCAGCAGCTTCCAGGGGGCGAATCAGCCCCAGCATTTT.

This chain joins TRBV28 and TRBJ2-7; 8 bases are shared with TRBD1. The CDR3 runs to 14 residues. CDR1 and CDR2 from the germline V gene are MDHEN and SYDVKM. With V trimmed by 5 bases and J by 3 bases, 6 bases remained unmatched. As DNA, the CDR3 is TGTGCCAGCAGTCCCACAGGGGGGTACTACGAGCAGTACTTC. This translates into CASSPTGGYYEQYF.

This clonotype was counted only a few times. The rearrangement joins TRBV6-4 to TRBJ2-1; D unresolved. The CDR3 loop spans 16 amino acids. Germline V gene data show CDR1 as MRHNA and CDR2 as SNTAGT. The germline V and J ends were trimmed by 0 bases and 5 bases, with 14 bases remaining between them. Written as DNA, the CDR3 is TGTGCCAGCAGTGACTCTTTTAGGACCGTGAACAATGAGCAGTTCTTC. Translated, it gives CASSDSFRTVNNEQFF.

This clonotype occurred a few times. V and J are TRBV7-2 and TRBJ2-2; no clear D. Germline CDR1 is SGHTA and CDR2 is FQGNSA. The ends were cut back, 1 base at V and 3 bases at J, with 6 bases in the middle. This CDR3 comprises 14 residues. DNA of the CDR3: TGTGCCAGCAGCTTAGAACCCTACACCGGGGAGCTGTTTTTT. This gives the protein CASSLEPYTGELFF.